A single sample is the source of the 10 T cell receptor beta chains below, sequenced in a study of T cell changes during pregnancy in multiple sclerosis (dated by TCRdb to the late 2010s). Library generation was performed with the immunoSEQ multiplex PCR assay. TCRdb retrieved this table from immuneACCESS and kept in-frame rearrangements only. Not all clones are present; in checked studies, unresolved V genes account for under half, and no reason is known for the remainder. The sample table records tens of thousands of clones; 90% of these occur just once. The ten largest account for about 0.51% of the sample. The starting material was CD4+ T cells from peripheral blood mononuclear cells, obtained in the second trimester of pregnancy. The receptors originated from a female donor with multiple sclerosis, enrolled in a pregnancy study.

This clone appeared a single time. The same CDR3 is also encoded by other DNA sequences in this sample. V usage is TRBV5-1 and J usage is TRBJ2-2; perhaps TRBD1 as D (6 bases). Trimming shortened V by 0 bases and J by 2 bases, and 8 bases separated the two germline ends. CDR1 is SGHRS, CDR2 YFSETQ, per germline. This CDR3 spans 15 amino acids. CDR3 nucleotides: TGCGCCAGCAGCTTGGACAGGGCTAACACCGGGGAGCTGTTTTTT. Residues: CASSLDRANTGELFF. Combining the CDR3 with reference TRBV5-1 and TRBJ2-2 gives the whole variable domain KAGVTQTPRYLIKTRGQQVTLSCSPISGHRSVSWYQQTPGQGLQFLFEYFSETQRNKGNFPGRFSGRQFSNSRSEMNVSTLELGDSALYLCASSLDRANTGELFFGEGSRLTVL.

The V and J genes are TRBV7-6 and TRBJ2-2; D is unclear. Germline values: CDR1 SGHVS, CDR2 FNYEAQ. With 1 base removed from V and 2 bases from J, the gap between germline ends came to 8 bases. This CDR3 region has 15 residues. The CDR3 region is CASSLVSVNTGELFF. CDR3 sequence (DNA): TGTGCCAGCAGCTTAGTTTCAGTCAACACCGGGGAGCTGTTTTTT.

V usage is TRBV28 and J usage is TRBJ2-1; 16 bases match TRBD2. The V gene end was trimmed by 6 bases and the J gene end by 6 bases; junction bases not matched to a gene: 2. Germline V lookup: CDR1 MDHEN, CDR2 SYDVKM. The CDR3 loop spans 15 amino acids. CDR3 sequence reads: CASSGTSGRANEQFF. For the CDR3, the DNA is TGTGCCAGCAGCGGGACTAGCGGGAGGGCCAATGAGCAGTTCTTC.

V usage is TRBV7-2 and J usage is TRBJ2-2, with 9 positions matching TRBD1. There are 17 residues in the CDR3. J lost 4 bases, V lost 5 bases, and 11 bases had no gene match. Per the germline V gene, CDR1 is SGHTA and CDR2 is FQGNSA. CDR3 bases: TGTGCCAGCAGCGCAGGGACAGGGCGACGATCCACCGGGGAGCTGTTTTTT. Its translation is CASSAGTGRRSTGELFF.

A few counts support this clone. The chain recombines TRBV9 with TRBJ1-1; no firm D call. Deletions cut 0 bases from V and 1 base from J, with 10 bases between. CDR3 length: 15 amino acids. Germline assignment: CDR1 SGDLS and CDR2 YYNGEE. CDR3 region: CASSVGPGRNTEAFF. The CDR3 DNA is TGTGCCAGCAGCGTAGGACCAGGCAGGAACACTGAAGCTTTCTTT.

The chain recombines TRBV14 with TRBJ2-7; D not resolved. Trimming took 0 bases from V and 2 from J, leaving 11 bases between them. Germline lookup yields CDR1 SGHDN and CDR2 FVKESK. CDR3 length: 15 residues. Here the CDR3 reads CASSQDPEWPYEQYF. CDR3 bases: TGTGCCAGCAGCCAAGATCCCGAATGGCCCTACGAGCAGTACTTC. Based on the CDR3 plus reference TRBV14 and TRBJ2-7, the full variable domain is EAGVTQFPSHSVIEKGQTVTLRCDPISGHDNLYWYRRVMGKEIKFLLHFVKESKQDESGMPNNRFLAERTGGTYSTLKVQPAELEDSGVYFCASSQDPEWPYEQYFGPGTRLTVT.

The chain carries TRBV25-1 and TRBJ1-4; 7 bases are shared with TRBD1. Germline values: CDR1 MGHDK, CDR2 SYGVNS. Trimming took 4 bases from V and 4 from J; bases not matched to a gene: 6. The CDR3 sequence is 15 residues long. Here the CDR3 DNA reads TGTGCCAGCAGTGCGCTTGCAGGGGGTAATGAAAAACTGTTTTTT. Residues: CASSALAGGNEKLFF.

This chain connects TRBV7-9 to TRBJ2-4, with D possibly being TRBD2 (5 bases). The CDR3 extends over 17 amino acids. The germline V gene encodes CDR1 SEHNR and CDR2 FQNEAQ (reference sequence). Trimming removed 5 bases at V and 1 base at J, with 18 bases between. CDR3 DNA sequence: TGTGCCAGCAGCCGAGACCGGGGTTTATCGGCCAAAAACATTCAGTACTTC. Protein sequence: CASSRDRGLSAKNIQYF.

The CDR3 loop is CASSPGQTTNEKLFF. The CDR3 DNA follows: TGTGCCAGCTCACCGGGACAGACAACTAATGAAAAACTGTTTTTT. J is TRBJ1-4 and V is TRBV18; TRBD1 agrees at 7 bases. This CDR3 has 15 residues. Germline loops: CDR1 KGHSH, CDR2 LQKENI. V lost 3 bases to trimming and J lost 0 bases; unmatched junction nucleotides: 1.

J is TRBJ2-3 and V is TRBV5-6; 7 bases line up with TRBD1. Germline V gene lookup returns CDR1 SGHDT and CDR2 YYEEEE. This CDR3 region has 16 residues. The junction had 8 bases not matched to a gene; V was cut back by 4 bases and J by 0 bases. In nucleotides, the CDR3 is TGTGCCAGCAGCCCCCCAGGGGGACCTAGCACAGATACGCAGTATTTT. Protein sequence: CASSPPGGPSTDTQYF.